These 8 T cell receptor beta chains came from one sample sequenced in a study of blood T cell repertoires in COVID-19. Using immunoSEQ multiplex PCR, the repertoire was profiled, and TCRdb retains in-frame clones only, with some absent. Found here are fewer than 60,000 clones, approximately 89% of them singletons; the top ten hold roughly 10%. The sequencing input was peripheral blood. Receptors were obtained from an elderly man with active or convalescent COVID-19.

The chain is built from TRBV19 and TRBJ1-2; D gene unclear. The CDR3 extends over 16 amino acids. The V end was cut by 2 bases, the J end by 2 bases, with 15 bases between. Germline V gene lookup returns CDR1 LNHDA and CDR2 SQIVND (reference sequence). CDR3: CASSIPLSGPNYGYTF. CDR3 in DNA: TGTGCCAGTAGTATACCCCTTTCCGGTCCCAACTATGGCTACACCTTC. The variable domain in full, completed from reference TRBV19 and TRBJ1-2, reads DGGITQSPKYLFRKEGQNVTLSCEQNLNHDAMYWYRQDPGQGLRLIYYSQIVNDFQKGDIAEGYSVSREKKESFPLTVTSAQKNPTAFYLCASSIPLSGPNYGYTFGSGTRLTVV.

V usage is TRBV30 and J usage is TRBJ2-1, with 7 bases that match TRBD1. Germline V gene lookup returns CDR1 GTSNPN and CDR2 SVGIG (reference sequence). Unmatched junction bases numbered 6, after V lost 6 bases and J lost 1 base. CDR3 length equals 14 residues. The CDR3: CACLQGNSYNEQFF. CDR3 sequence (DNA): TGTGCCTGTTTACAGGGGAATTCCTACAATGAGCAGTTCTTC.

The chain combines TRBV7-2 with TRBJ1-5, with a weak D call TRBD1 (6 bases). Germline V CDR1 and CDR2: SGHTA, FQGNSA. This CDR3 spans 16 amino acids. Trimming removed 1 base from V and 0 bases from J, with 10 bases in between. CDR3 bases: TGTGCCAGCAGCTTAGGTACAGGGAATAGCAATCAGCCCCAGCATTTT. Translated: CASSLGTGNSNQPQHF.

Regarding this clone: Other nucleotide sequences from this sample produce the same CDR3. The chain joins TRBV9 to TRBJ1-2; 7 bases are shared with TRBD1. This CDR3 region has 15 residues. V lost 3 bases, J lost 0 bases, and 5 bases stayed unmatched. Germline V gene lookup returns CDR1 SGDLS and CDR2 YYNGEE. The CDR3 nucleotides are TGTGCCAGCAGCGCCCGGACAGGCTCTAACTATGGCTACACCTTC. It translates to CASSARTGSNYGYTF.

This clone has only one observation. J is TRBJ1-1 and V is TRBV4-3; possibly TRBD1 for D (5 bases). Germline values: CDR1 LGHNA, CDR2 YSLEER. Trimming took 0 bases from V and 3 from J, leaving 11 bases between them. The CDR3 spans 15 residues. Written as DNA, the CDR3 is TGCGCCAGCAGCCAAGAAAGGCGGGGCGACACTGAAGCTTTCTTT. It is translated as CASSQERRGDTEAFF.

In its sample, this clone was seen once. The chain recombines TRBV19 with TRBJ1-4, with 9 bases aligning to TRBD1. CDR1 is LNHDA, CDR2 SQIVND, per germline (reference sequence). Trimming took 5 bases from V and 5 from J; bases not matched to a gene: 6. There are 15 residues in the CDR3. The CDR3 DNA reads as TGTGCCAGTAGTCACCCCGGGACAGGGAATGAAAAACTGTTTTTT. Its protein is CASSHPGTGNEKLFF. Drawing the rest from reference TRBV19 and TRBJ1-4, the complete variable domain is DGGITQSPKYLFRKEGQNVTLSCEQNLNHDAMYWYRQDPGQGLRLIYYSQIVNDFQKGDIAEGYSVSREKKESFPLTVTSAQKNPTAFYLCASSHPGTGNEKLFFGSGTQLSVL.

The V gene is TRBV11-2, the J gene TRBJ1-2, with D unclear. This CDR3 spans 15 amino acids. Germline V gene data show CDR1 as SGHAT and CDR2 as FQNNGV. V was cut by 4 bases and J by 3 bases, with 15 bases left in between. The CDR3 reads CASSSVRAEDYGYTF. CDR3 DNA sequence: TGTGCCAGCAGCTCGGTACGGGCGGAGGACTATGGCTACACCTTC.

The rearrangement uses TRBV21-1 and TRBJ2-5; TRBD2 was called by the table and not checked on the DNA. TRBV21-1 is annotated as a pseudogene. CDR3 length equals 14 residues. CDR3 sequence (DNA): TGTGCCAGCACCCTAACGGGAGCGTTGGAGACCCAGTACTTC. Protein: CASTLTGALETQYF.